This T cell receptor beta chain was retrieved from a study of T cells in Graves' hyperthyroidism and ophthalmopathy. About the research overall: Peripheral blood was secured at the point of initial diagnosis, before any treatment.

This clonotype was counted at least ten times. Germline V gene sequence: CDR1 SGHRS, CDR2 YFSETQ. The CDR3 is 15 residues long. Trimming pared 0 bases from V and 0 bases from J, leaving 9 bases between. From RNA transcripts, TCR beta CDR3 regions were amplified. Using the HTBI primer set, a first-round RT-PCR was run on the TCR CDR3. TCRdb itself ran the multiplex PCR reads through MiXCR, one entry per CDR3 protein. The data contain 480,000 or so distinct CDR3 sequences, about an eighth of them seen just once; the ten biggest clones take up around a sixth. Graves' hyperthyroidism was deemed stable absent ophthalmopathy progression within 18 months. Patients aged 18 to 65 had newly diagnosed hyperthyroidism of under 2 months' duration. From approximately 9.5 ml of fresh peripheral blood, PBMCs were isolated.

The sequenced sample consisted of blood. The V gene is TRBV5-1, the J gene TRBJ2-5; D ambiguous. This TCR was sampled from a woman between 18 and 29 years old with Graves' hyperthyroidism. CDR3 sequence reads: CASSLGAGDQETQYF. The CDR3 nucleotides read TGCGCCAGCAGCTTGGGGGCTGGGGACCAAGAGACCCAGTACTTC.